Listed here are 15 T cell receptor beta chains from one sample, sequenced in a study of shared clonotypes between healthy human individuals. TCRdb keeps only in-frame clones here, not all; method: immunoSEQ multiplex PCR. The repertoire holds approximately 500,000 clones, with around 73% as singletons. Sequencing used PBMCs. These receptors were collected from a woman aged 40 to 50 in good health. Some clones in this sample may be carry-over from other donors' samples.

V and J are TRBV10-3 and TRBJ2-1; D remains unclear. The CDR3 spans 14 residues. V lost 6 bases and J lost 5, with 14 bases in between. CDR1 is ENHRY, CDR2 SYGVKD, per germline. CDR3 sequence: CAISAQELNNEQFF. Here the CDR3 DNA reads TGTGCCATCAGCGCCCAGGAGCTTAACAATGAGCAGTTCTTC.

The rearrangement links TRBV13 to TRBJ2-7; 9 bases align to TRBD1. Germline loops: CDR1 PRHDT, CDR2 FYEKMQ (reference sequence). V lost 5 bases to trimming and J lost 8 bases; unmatched junction nucleotides: 4. This CDR3 comprises 12 residues. CDR3 residues: CASSLGQGQQYF. The CDR3 bases are TGTGCCAGCAGCCTTGGACAGGGGCAGCAGTACTTC.

This chain connects TRBV19 to TRBJ2-1, with 13 bases lining up with TRBD2. The CDR3 contains 17 residues. V lost 3 bases and J lost 5; bases outside the gene matches: 7. Germline V CDR1 and CDR2: LNHDA, SQIVND (reference sequence). The DNA for the CDR3 is TGTGCCAGTAGTATCTATACTAGCGGGAGGGGAGACAATGAGCAGTTCTTC. Amino acids: CASSIYTSGRGDNEQFF.

This sequence joins TRBV19 and TRBJ2-7, with 7 bases identical to TRBD1. This CDR3 contains 12 residues. V trimming: 8 bases; J trimming: 6 bases; junction bases outside the gene matches: 7. CDR1 is LNHDA and CDR2 is SQIVND in the germline V gene (reference sequence). The CDR3 coding sequence is TGTGCCAGTCGACAGGGAACAGGCGAGCAGTACTTC. Amino acid sequence: CASRQGTGEQYF.

The J gene is TRBJ2-5, the V gene TRBV30; D is unresolved. The CDR3 consists of 10 residues. Per germline, CDR1 GTSNPN and CDR2 SVGIG (reference sequence). The V gene lost 1 base and the J gene lost 13 bases, with 10 bases spanning the gap. This chain's CDR3 is CAWSGGVVYF. In DNA, the CDR3 is TGTGCCTGGAGTGGCGGCGTGGTGTACTTC.

V and J are TRBV10-2 and TRBJ1-1; D possibly corresponds to TRBD1 (5 bases). The CDR3 length is 14 residues. Germline V gives CDR1 WSHSY, CDR2 SAAADI. Trimming took 10 bases from V and 0 from J, leaving 15 bases between them. CDR3 nucleotides: TGCGCCACCGGTACTGGGGGGATGAACACTGAAGCTTTCTTT. It specifies CATGTGGMNTEAFF.

A single count supports this clone. The chain recombines TRBV30 with TRBJ2-1, with D uncertain. The V and J ends lost 1 base and 5 bases respectively, with 3 bases between them. The CDR3 has 11 residues. CDR1 GTSNPN and CDR2 SVGIG come from the germline V gene (reference sequence). The CDR3 spells CAWSANNEQFF. The CDR3 DNA reads as TGTGCCTGGAGTGCGAACAATGAGCAGTTCTTC.

This clone occurred a few times. The chain is built from TRBV18 and TRBJ2-2; D is unclear. The V and J ends lost 0 bases and 7 bases respectively, with 0 bases between them. The CDR3 covers 11 residues. Germline values: CDR1 KGHSH, CDR2 LQKENI. The CDR3 here is CASSPPGELFF. The CDR3 DNA sequence: TGTGCCAGCTCACCACCCGGGGAGCTGTTTTTT. The full variable domain, with the rest looked up from reference TRBV18 and TRBJ2-2, is NAGVMQNPRHLVRRRGQEARLRCSPMKGHSHVYWYRQLPEEGLKFMVYLQKENIIDESGMPKERFSAEFPKEGPSILRIQQVVRGDSAAYFCASSPPGELFFGEGSRLTVL.

The chain couples TRBV5-6 to TRBJ1-4, with D possibly TRBD1 on 5 matching bases. This CDR3 region has 14 residues. Deletions cut 0 bases from V and 2 bases from J, with 5 bases between. CDR1 and CDR2 (germline): SGHDT, YYEEEE. CDR3 DNA sequence: TGTGCCAGCAGCTTGGGACAGACTAATGAAAAACTGTTTTTT. Protein sequence: CASSLGQTNEKLFF. Full variable domain (rest looked up from reference TRBV5-6 and TRBJ1-4): DAGVTQSPTHLIKTRGQQVTLRCSPKSGHDTVSWYQQALGQGPQFIFQYYEEEERQRGNFPDRFSGHQFPNYSSELNVNALLLGDSALYLCASSLGQTNEKLFFGSGTQLSVL.

The rearrangement uses TRBV5-4 and TRBJ2-1; possibly TRBD2 for D (6 bases). V was shortened by 4 bases and J by 3 bases, with 14 bases between the two germline ends. CDR1 SGHNT and CDR2 YYREEE come from the germline V gene (reference sequence). The CDR3 has 15 residues. CDR3 nucleotide sequence: TGTGCCAGCAGCCTAGATGGGGGGAACTACAATGAGCAGTTCTTC. It is translated as CASSLDGGNYNEQFF.

J is TRBJ2-5 and V is TRBV7-3, with a possible D match to TRBD2 (5 bases). The length of the CDR3 is 14 residues. Per the germline V gene, CDR1 is SGHTA and CDR2 is FQGTGA. V was trimmed by 6 bases and J by 7 bases, leaving 18 bases between them. CDR3: CASSQGYLARTQYF. CDR3 DNA: TGTGCCAGCAGTCAAGGGTACCTAGCCAGGACCCAGTACTTC.

As concerns this clone: This sequence is one base from a far larger clone and is likely a read error. The sample contains more than one DNA sequence encoding this CDR3. The rearrangement joins TRBV5-1 to TRBJ2-7; D possibly corresponds to TRBD2 (6 bases). The germline gives CDR1 SGHRS, CDR2 YFSETQ. Trimming shortened V by 7 bases and J by 2 bases, and 13 bases separated the two germline ends. The CDR3 extends over 13 amino acids. CDR3 amino acids: CASRRPGAYEQYF. In nucleotides, the CDR3 is TGCGCCAGCCGCCGGCCGGGGGCCTACGAGCAGTACTTC.

This clone was observed a single time. The V call is TRBV4-1, the J call TRBJ2-5; D possibly corresponds to TRBD1 (5 bases). V was clipped by 3 bases and J by 3 bases, with 8 bases between them. The CDR3 consists of 13 residues. The V gene's germline CDR1 is MGHRA and CDR2 YSYEKL. The chain's CDR3 is CASSQQGKETQYF. CDR3 sequence (DNA): TGCGCCAGCAGCCAGCAGGGCAAAGAGACCCAGTACTTC.

The chain links TRBV28 to TRBJ2-7; D is undetermined. The CDR3 runs 14 residues. The germline V gene has CDR1 MDHEN and CDR2 SYDVKM. The ends were cut back, 5 bases at V and 2 bases at J, with 13 bases in the middle. In nucleotides, the CDR3 is TGTGCCAGCAGTCTGTGGGTGGGAACCTACGAGCAGTACTTC. This sequence encodes CASSLWVGTYEQYF. Drawing the rest from reference TRBV28 and TRBJ2-7, the complete variable domain is DVKVTQSSRYLVKRTGEKVFLECVQDMDHENMFWYRQDPGLGLRLIYFSYDVKMKEKGDIPEGYSVSREKKERFSLILESASTNQTSMYLCASSLWVGTYEQYFGPGTRLTVT.

As DNA, the CDR3 is TGTGCTAGTGGGGTTGGGCTAGCGCCAAACAATGAGCAGTTCTTC. Translating it yields CASGVGLAPNNEQFF. The chain is built from TRBV12-5 and TRBJ2-1; possible D gene TRBD2, 6 bases. CDR1 LGHNT and CDR2 FRNRAP come from the germline V gene. This CDR3 has 15 residues. Deletions cut 6 bases from V and 5 bases from J, with 17 bases between.